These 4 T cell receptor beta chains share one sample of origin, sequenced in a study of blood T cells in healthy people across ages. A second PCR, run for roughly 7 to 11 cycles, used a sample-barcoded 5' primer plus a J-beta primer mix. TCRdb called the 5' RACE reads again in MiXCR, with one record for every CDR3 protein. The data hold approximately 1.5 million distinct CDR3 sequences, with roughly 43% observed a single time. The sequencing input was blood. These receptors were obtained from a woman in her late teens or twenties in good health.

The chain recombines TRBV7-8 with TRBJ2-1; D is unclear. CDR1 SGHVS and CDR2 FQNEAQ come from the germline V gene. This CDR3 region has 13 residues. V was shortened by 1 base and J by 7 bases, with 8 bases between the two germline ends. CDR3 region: CASSLDLLNEQFF. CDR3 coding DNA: TGTGCCAGCAGCTTAGATTTGCTTAATGAGCAGTTCTTC.

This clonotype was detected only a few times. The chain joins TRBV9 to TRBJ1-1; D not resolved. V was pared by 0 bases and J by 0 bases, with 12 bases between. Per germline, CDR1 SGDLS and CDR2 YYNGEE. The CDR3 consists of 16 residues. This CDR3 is CASSVGGVGVNTEAFF. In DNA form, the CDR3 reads TGTGCCAGCAGCGTAGGCGGGGTCGGTGTGAACACTGAAGCTTTCTTT. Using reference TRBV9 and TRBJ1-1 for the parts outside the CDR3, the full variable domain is DSGVTQTPKHLITATGQRVTLRCSPRSGDLSVYWYQQSLDQGLQFLIQYYNGEERAKGNILERFSAQQFPDLHSELNLSSLELGDSALYFCASSVGGVGVNTEAFFGQGTRLTVV.

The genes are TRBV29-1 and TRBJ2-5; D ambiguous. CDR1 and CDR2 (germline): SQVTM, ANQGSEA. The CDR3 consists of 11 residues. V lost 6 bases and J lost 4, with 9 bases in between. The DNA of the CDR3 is TGCAGCGTCTGGAAGGGAGAGACCCAGTACTTC. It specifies CSVWKGETQYF.

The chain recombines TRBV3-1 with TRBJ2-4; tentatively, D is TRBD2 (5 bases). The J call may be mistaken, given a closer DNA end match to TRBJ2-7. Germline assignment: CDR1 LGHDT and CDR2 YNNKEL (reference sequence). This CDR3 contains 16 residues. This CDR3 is CASSQGLTGNHYEQYF. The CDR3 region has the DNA TGTGCCAGCAGCCAAGGTTTAACCGGGAATCACTACGAGCAGTACTTC.